Listed here are 2 T cell receptor beta chains from one sample, sequenced in a study of metastatic and nonmetastatic thyroid tumors. Via MiXCR, TCRdb re-called the PCR reads. Counted here are 35,000 to 45,000 clones, 12% occurring once; the ten biggest clones make up approximately 8.7%. Every patient underwent thyroid surgery untreated. Material: blood. The source of these receptors is a male donor with papillary thyroid cancer or a benign thyroid nodule (not recorded which). Some clones in this sample may be carry-over from other donors' samples.

This clone was seen repeatedly, ten times or more. Other DNA sequences of this sample code for an identical CDR3. The chain recombines TRBV2 with TRBJ2-7; the match to TRBD2 covers 11 bases. The J segment lost 7 bases and the V segment lost 8 bases, leaving 7 bases of the junction unmatched. The germline V gene has CDR1 SNHLY and CDR2 FYNNEI. The CDR3 sequence is 13 residues long. The CDR3 DNA reads as TGTGCCAGCCTAGCGGGAGGAGTTAATGAGCAGTACTTC. It translates to CASLAGGVNEQYF.

Sample share makes this clone medium-sized. This chain connects TRBV24-1 to TRBJ2-2, with 7 bases that match TRBD1. V trimming: 2 bases; J trimming: 4 bases; junction bases outside the gene matches: 0. The CDR3 spans 14 residues. Germline loops: CDR1 KGHDR, CDR2 SFDVKD. The DNA of the CDR3 is TGTGCCACCAGTGATTGGACAGGCACCGGGGAGCTGTTTTTT. It is translated as CATSDWTGTGELFF.